The 30 T cell receptor beta chains given below trace back to one sample, sequenced in a study of response to subunit inactivated influenza vaccine. TCRdb reprocessed the RT-PCR reads via MiXCR and lists one record per CDR3 protein. The sample carries approximately 700,000 distinct CDR3 sequences, approximately 15% recorded once. The sample consisted of PBMCs from blood, taken 14 to 15 days before vaccination. Source of these receptors: a man aged 50 or older who received an inactivated influenza vaccine.

This clonotype was counted a few times. The chain combines TRBV4-3 with TRBJ1-3, with D uncertain. Germline V gives CDR1 LGHNA, CDR2 YSLEER. The CDR3 runs to 16 residues. V shed 0 bases and J shed 1 base, with 10 bases lying between them. The CDR3 protein is CASSQDTLISGNTIYF. CDR3 DNA: TGCGCCAGCAGCCAAGACACACTTATTTCTGGAAACACCATATATTTT.

This clonotype was counted at least ten times. This chain connects TRBV12-3 or TRBV12-4 to TRBJ1-3, with unresolved D. The V end was cut by 3 bases, the J end by 0 bases, with 9 bases between. This CDR3 is built from 15 residues. The CDR3 DNA follows: TGTGCCAGCAGTTTTGGACTTACCTCTGGAAACACCATATATTTT. It yields the protein CASSFGLTSGNTIYF.

The chain uses TRBV27 and TRBJ1-5, with D tentatively TRBD1 (5 bases). From germline, CDR1 is MNHEY and CDR2 SMNVEV (reference sequence). The CDR3 runs to 14 residues. Trimming removed 5 bases at V and 7 bases at J, with 15 bases between. CDR3 sequence: CASSSLQGRQPQHF. In nucleotides, the CDR3 is TGTGCCAGCAGTAGCCTCCAGGGAAGGCAGCCCCAGCATTTT.

This clonotype was seen a few times. This rearrangement joins TRBV15 to TRBJ2-2, with D maybe TRBD2 (6 bases). Germline V CDR1 and CDR2: LNHNV, YYDKDF (reference sequence). This CDR3 has 15 residues. V was clipped by 5 bases and J by 1 base, with 11 bases between them. The CDR3 protein is CATSQLGGNTGELFF. CDR3 nucleotides: TGTGCCACCAGCCAACTGGGGGGGAACACCGGGGAGCTGTTTTTT.

The chain couples TRBV9 to TRBJ2-6; 7 nucleotides align to TRBD1. There are 17 residues in the CDR3. CDR1 and CDR2 (germline): SGDLS, YYNGEE. The V and J ends lost 1 base and 1 base, in that order; junction bases with no gene match: 5. The DNA of the CDR3 is TGTGCCAGCAGCGTAAGGACAGGTGGATCTGGGGCCAACGTCCTGACTTTC. This translates into CASSVRTGGSGANVLTF.

On this clonotype: One end of the junction does not line up with germline, which may come from a read error. This chain uses TRBV20-1 with TRBJ2-3, with D possibly being TRBD1 (6 bases). This CDR3 is built from 15 residues. Germline V gene sequence: CDR1 DFQATT, CDR2 SNEGSKA (reference sequence). The CDR3 region has the DNA TGCATTGCTAGGCCTCTGGGACACGACACAGATACGCAGTATTTT. Translated, it gives CIARPLGHDTDTQYF.

The gene calls are TRBV7-9 and TRBJ2-7, with TRBD1 matching over 7 bases. The length of the CDR3 is 15 residues. Germline V lookup: CDR1 SEHNR, CDR2 FQNEAQ (reference sequence). V shed 5 bases, J shed 1 base, and the junction held 8 bases outside the gene matches. CDR3 protein: CASSQGRQGSYEQYF. The CDR3 DNA reads as TGTGCCAGCAGCCAGGGGAGACAGGGTTCCTACGAGCAGTACTTC.

There are a few counts of this clonotype. This rearrangement joins TRBV14 to TRBJ2-2; D uncertain. CDR3 size: 13 residues. The V and J ends lost 6 bases and 2 bases respectively, with 7 bases between them. CDR1 SGHDN and CDR2 FVKESK come from the germline V gene. The CDR3 is CASSTANTGELFF. For the CDR3, the DNA is TGTGCCAGCAGTACAGCAAACACCGGGGAGCTGTTTTTT.

This clonotype was picked up many times. The rearrangement uses TRBV18 and TRBJ2-7, with unresolved D. Trimming shortened V by 5 bases and J by 2 bases, and 4 bases separated the two germline ends. This CDR3 is built from 11 residues. Germline-derived CDR1 and CDR2 are KGHSH and LQKENI. CDR3 sequence (DNA): TGTGCCAGCTCAAACACCTACGAGCAGTACTTC. Protein product: CASSNTYEQYF.

The CDR3 DNA is TGTGCCAGCAGCCGTAGCGGGTTGGCCTACGAGCAGTACTTC. Translation: CASSRSGLAYEQYF. The chain is built from TRBV5-4 and TRBJ2-7, with 7 positions matching TRBD2. With V trimmed by 4 bases and J by 2 bases, 6 bases remained unmatched. The germline gives CDR1 SGHNT, CDR2 YYREEE (reference sequence). This CDR3 spans 14 amino acids.

This clonotype has a handful of counts. The V call is TRBV9, the J call TRBJ2-2, with 13 bases identical to TRBD2. With V trimmed by 2 bases and J by 5 bases, 6 bases remained unmatched. From germline, CDR1 is SGDLS and CDR2 YYNGEE. The CDR3 totals 17 residues. CDR3 DNA: TGTGCCAGCAGCGTGATGACTAGCGGGAGGCGAACCGGGGAGCTGTTTTTT. It translates to CASSVMTSGRRTGELFF.

The CDR3 is CATSRGWIGGNHEQYF. Written as DNA, the CDR3 is TGTGCCACCAGCAGAGGGTGGATAGGGGGCAATCACGAGCAGTACTTC. The V call is TRBV15, the J call TRBJ2-7; 7 nucleotides align to TRBD1. Per germline, CDR1 LNHNV and CDR2 YYDKDF (reference sequence). There are 16 residues in the CDR3. V dropped 1 base and J dropped 5; count of bases not matched to a gene: 11.

This clonotype was picked up one time. The chain has TRBV6-2 or TRBV6-3 and TRBJ2-7; a weak D match, TRBD2 (6 bases). The germline gives CDR1 MNHEY, CDR2 SVGEGT. The V end was cut by 10 bases, the J end by 3 bases, with 16 bases between. The length of the CDR3 is 13 residues. The CDR3 sequence is CATGTGTHYEQYF. CDR3 nucleotides: TGTGCCACCGGGACTGGAACCCACTACGAGCAGTACTTC.

The V and J genes are TRBV7-2 and TRBJ2-5; D is possibly TRBD1 (6 bases). The CDR3 has 16 amino acids. CDR1 is SGHTA, CDR2 FQGNSA, per germline. V was pared by 1 base and J by 4 bases, with 16 bases between. The CDR3 nucleotides are TGTGCCAGCAGCTTAGATTCTTACAGGGTGGGAGAGACCCAGTACTTC. Translation gives CASSLDSYRVGETQYF.

This clonotype was found a few times. The genes are TRBV4-3 and TRBJ2-5; D unresolved. The V gene's germline CDR1 is LGHNA and CDR2 YSLEER. The CDR3 has 15 amino acids. Between the trimmed V and J ends, which lost 0 bases and 5 bases, there was a span of 13 bases. The CDR3 loop is CASSQETDSSETQYF. DNA of the CDR3: TGCGCCAGCAGCCAAGAAACAGATTCTTCGGAGACCCAGTACTTC.

This clonotype showed up many times. This chain links TRBV4-3 with TRBJ2-2; no definite D call. The V gene lost 3 bases and the J gene lost 3 bases, with 8 bases spanning the gap. The CDR3 loop spans 14 amino acids. The V gene's germline CDR1 is LGHNA and CDR2 YSLEER. CDR3 DNA: TGCGCCAGCAGCCAGGGATCGTACACCGGGGAGCTGTTTTTT. This codes for CASSQGSYTGELFF.

This sequence joins TRBV3-1 and TRBJ2-7, with D perhaps matching TRBD1 or TRBD2 (5 bases each). Germline CDR1 LGHDT, CDR2 YNNKEL (reference sequence). The germline V and J ends were trimmed by 0 bases and 5 bases, with 20 bases remaining between them. This CDR3 region has 17 residues. The CDR3 here is CASSQDLGTAYSDEQYF. CDR3 nucleotide sequence: TGTGCCAGCAGCCAAGATTTGGGGACCGCCTATTCGGACGAGCAGTACTTC.

This rearrangement joins TRBV5-6 to TRBJ2-1; 16 nucleotides line up with TRBD2. The CDR3 spans 15 residues. The V gene's germline CDR1 is SGHDT and CDR2 YYEEEE. With 4 bases clipped from V and 9 bases from J, the junction kept 4 bases outside the gene matches. DNA for the CDR3: TGTGCCAGCAGCGCGGGACTAGCGGGAGGGCCTGAGCAGTTCTTC. This sequence encodes CASSAGLAGGPEQFF. The full variable domain, in which reference TRBV5-6 and TRBJ2-1 provide the parts outside the CDR3, is DAGVTQSPTHLIKTRGQQVTLRCSPKSGHDTVSWYQQALGQGPQFIFQYYEEEERQRGNFPDRFSGHQFPNYSSELNVNALLLGDSALYLCASSAGLAGGPEQFFGPGTRLTVL.

V gene TRBV7-9 combines with J gene TRBJ2-2, with unresolved D. This CDR3 has 15 amino acids. Trimming removed 5 bases from V and 6 bases from J, with 16 bases in between. From germline, CDR1 is SEHNR and CDR2 FQNEAQ (reference sequence). In nucleotides, the CDR3 is TGTGCCAGCAGCCCCGGATTAGATCCGTCCGGGGAGCTGTTTTTT. This sequence encodes CASSPGLDPSGELFF.

This clonotype was counted between two and nine times. The chain links TRBV24-1 to TRBJ2-3, with 9 positions matching TRBD1. The CDR3 extends over 18 amino acids. V shed 1 base and J 0 bases; nucleotides not matched to a gene: 7. Germline lookup yields CDR1 KGHDR and CDR2 SFDVKD. CDR3: CATSDFGTGTTSTDTQYF. Written as DNA, the CDR3 is TGTGCCACCAGTGATTTCGGGACAGGGACCACTAGCACAGATACGCAGTATTTT.

This clonotype has just a few counts. The chain recombines TRBV5-1 with TRBJ2-7; the match to TRBD1 covers 7 bases. Germline assignment: CDR1 SGHRS and CDR2 YFSETQ. The V and J ends lost 2 bases and 3 bases, in that order; junction bases with no gene match: 5. CDR3 size: 14 residues. CDR3 in amino acids: CASSLPGGDYEQYF. CDR3 nucleotide sequence: TGCGCCAGCAGCTTACCAGGGGGTGACTACGAGCAGTACTTC.

V is TRBV29-1 and J is TRBJ2-1, with TRBD1 identical over 12 bases. Trimming cost V 7 bases and J 12 bases; bases outside gene matches: 4. The germline V gene encodes CDR1 SQVTM and CDR2 ANQGSEA. The CDR3 length is 11 residues. The CDR3 nucleotides are TGCAGCGCGGGACAGGGGGCTTGGCAGTTCTTC. Residues: CSAGQGAWQFF.

This clonotype was picked up many times. This rearrangement joins TRBV4-3 to TRBJ2-1, with TRBD2 matching 15 bases. Germline CDR1 LGHNA, CDR2 YSLEER. This CDR3 contains 16 residues. Trimming removed 1 base from V and 5 bases from J; junction bases left unmatched: 0. The CDR3 DNA reads TGCGCCAGCAGCCAAGGGACTAGCGGGAGGGACAATGAGCAGTTCTTC. It codes for CASSQGTSGRDNEQFF.

Only a few counts were recorded for this clonotype. The V gene is TRBV15, the J gene TRBJ2-2; D is ambiguous. The CDR3 runs to 16 residues. V shed 1 base and J shed 1 base, with 10 bases lying between them. Germline-derived CDR1 and CDR2 are LNHNV and YYDKDF (reference sequence). CDR3 DNA: TGTGCCACCAGCAGAGTATCCCTAATGAACACCGGGGAGCTGTTTTTT. As protein: CATSRVSLMNTGELFF.

This clonotype was counted only a few times. V usage is TRBV12-3 or TRBV12-4 and J usage is TRBJ2-2; 8 bases fit TRBD1. Trimming at V came to 1 base and at J to 5 bases, leaving 3 bases not matched to a gene. This CDR3 has 15 amino acids. The CDR3 region is CASSLVRTGTGELFF. DNA for the CDR3: TGTGCCAGCAGTTTAGTTCGGACAGGGACCGGGGAGCTGTTTTTT.

This clonotype came up many times. The chain links TRBV29-1 to TRBJ2-4; tentative D call: TRBD1 (6 bases). The CDR3 extends over 15 amino acids. The V and J ends lost 2 bases and 1 base respectively, with 12 bases between them. Germline V gene data show CDR1 as SQVTM and CDR2 as ANQGSEA. The CDR3 is CSVESGGPAKNIQYF. CDR3 in DNA: TGCAGCGTTGAATCTGGGGGCCCTGCCAAAAACATTCAGTACTTC.

This clonotype came up many times. This rearrangement joins TRBV10-3 to TRBJ2-4; TRBD1 is a possible D gene (7 bases). Looked up from germline, CDR1 is ENHRY and CDR2 is SYGVKD. Trimming shortened V by 0 bases and J by 4 bases, and 13 bases separated the two germline ends. CDR3 length: 16 residues. CDR3 sequence (DNA): TGTGCCATCAGTGAGTCGGTCGGGGGACAGAAAAACATTCAGTACTTC. Translation: CAISESVGGQKNIQYF.

The chain joins TRBV11-3 to TRBJ2-5; the D gene is possibly TRBD2 (6 bases). Trimming stripped 1 base from V and 1 base from J, with 13 bases between. The germline CDR1 and CDR2 sequences are SGHNT and YENEEA. CDR3 size: 16 residues. This chain's CDR3 is CASSLGVSGSQETQYF. The CDR3 nucleotides are TGTGCCAGCAGCTTAGGTGTTAGCGGAAGCCAAGAGACCCAGTACTTC.

This clonotype is a singleton in its sample. This could be a read error, since a much larger clone is one nucleotide away. The chain combines TRBV20-1 with TRBJ1-2; 8 nucleotides line up with TRBD1. Losses at the gene ends were 5 bases for V and 8 bases for J; bases not matched to a gene: 7. CDR1 DFQATT and CDR2 SNEGSKA come from the germline V gene (reference sequence). This CDR3 has 12 residues. The CDR3: CSALRTGHGYTF. CDR3 DNA: TGCAGTGCTTTACGGACAGGGCACGGCTACACCTTC.

This chain connects TRBV4-2 to TRBJ2-3; perhaps TRBD2 as D (5 bases). CDR3 length: 15 residues. V was pared by 0 bases and J by 4 bases, with 11 bases between. CDR1 and CDR2 (germline): LGHNA, YNFKEQ. The CDR3 region is CASSQDRARADTQYF. In nucleotides, the CDR3 is TGTGCCAGCAGCCAAGATAGAGCGCGGGCAGATACGCAGTATTTT.